This T cell receptor (beta chain) was sequenced for a study of PD-L1 blockade in urothelial cancer. Generated by immunoSEQ multiplex PCR, the TCRdb table keeps only in-frame clones and is missing some. This sample has some 120,000 clones, with approximately 84% found just once. This clone was detected only once. The sample's time point: pretreatment peripheral blood. Diagnoses among patients were locally advanced or metastatic urothelial carcinoma. The CDR3 covers 16 residues. V dropped 5 bases and J dropped 1 base, with 17 bases sitting between them. Germline values: CDR1 MGHDK, CDR2 SYGVNS. The rearrangement joins TRBV25-1 to TRBJ2-5, with D perhaps matching TRBD1 (5 bases). Sequencing used PBMCs, obtained around atezolizumab (anti-PD-L1) treatment. This TCR derives from a man aged 45-60 years with urothelial cancer. CDR3 in amino acids: CASSRIGLRGQETQYF. As DNA, the CDR3 is TGTGCCAGCAGTCGTATAGGCCTAAGGGGCCAAGAGACCCAGTACTTC.